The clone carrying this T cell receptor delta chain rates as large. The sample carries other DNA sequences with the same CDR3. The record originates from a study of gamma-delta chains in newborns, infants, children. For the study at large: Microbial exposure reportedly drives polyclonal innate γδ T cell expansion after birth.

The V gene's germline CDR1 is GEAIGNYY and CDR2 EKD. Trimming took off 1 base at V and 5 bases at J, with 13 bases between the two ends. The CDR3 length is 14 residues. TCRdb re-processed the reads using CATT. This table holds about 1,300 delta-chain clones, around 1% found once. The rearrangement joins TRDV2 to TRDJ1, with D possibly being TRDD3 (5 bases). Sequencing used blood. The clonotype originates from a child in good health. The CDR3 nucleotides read TGTGCCTGTGACACATTGGCTCCTGGGGATAAACTCATCTTT. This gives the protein CACDTLAPGDKLIF.